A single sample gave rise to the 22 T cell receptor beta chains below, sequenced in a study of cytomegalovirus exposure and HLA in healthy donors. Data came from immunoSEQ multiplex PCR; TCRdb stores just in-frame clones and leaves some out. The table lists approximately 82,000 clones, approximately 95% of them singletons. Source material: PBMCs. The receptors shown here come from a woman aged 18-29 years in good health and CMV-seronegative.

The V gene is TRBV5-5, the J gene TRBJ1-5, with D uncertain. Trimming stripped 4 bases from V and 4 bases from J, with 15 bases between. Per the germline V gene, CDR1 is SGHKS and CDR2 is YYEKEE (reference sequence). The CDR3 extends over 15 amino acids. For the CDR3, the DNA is TGTGCCAGCAGCACTATGACCCGGGGAAATCAGCCCCAGCATTTT. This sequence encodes CASSTMTRGNQPQHF.

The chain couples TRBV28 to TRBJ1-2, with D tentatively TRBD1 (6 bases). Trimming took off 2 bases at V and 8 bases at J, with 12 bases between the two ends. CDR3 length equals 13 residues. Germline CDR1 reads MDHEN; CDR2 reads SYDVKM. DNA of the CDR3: TGTGCCAGCAGTTTAAGAGGCAGGGGCGGCTACACCTTC. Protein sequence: CASSLRGRGGYTF.

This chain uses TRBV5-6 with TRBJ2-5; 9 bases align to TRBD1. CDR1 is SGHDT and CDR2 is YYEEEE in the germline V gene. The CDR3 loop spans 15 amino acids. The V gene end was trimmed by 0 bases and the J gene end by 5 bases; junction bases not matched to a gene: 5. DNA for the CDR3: TGTGCCAGCAGCTTGGCCGGGACAGGGAGGGAGACCCAGTACTTC. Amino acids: CASSLAGTGRETQYF.

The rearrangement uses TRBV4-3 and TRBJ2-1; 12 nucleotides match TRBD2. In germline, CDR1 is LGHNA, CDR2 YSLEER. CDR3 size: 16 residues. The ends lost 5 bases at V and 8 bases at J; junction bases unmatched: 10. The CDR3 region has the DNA TGCGCCAGCAGCAAGCGGACTAGCGGGGAGCCAGATGAGCAGTTCTTC. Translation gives CASSKRTSGEPDEQFF.

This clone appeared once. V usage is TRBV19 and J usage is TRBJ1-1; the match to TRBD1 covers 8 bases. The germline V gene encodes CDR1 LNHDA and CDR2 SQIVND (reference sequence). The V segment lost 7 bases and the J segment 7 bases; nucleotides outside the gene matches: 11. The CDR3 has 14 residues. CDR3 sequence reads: CASKPNQGALEAFF. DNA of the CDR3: TGTGCCAGTAAACCAAATCAGGGGGCGCTTGAAGCTTTCTTT.

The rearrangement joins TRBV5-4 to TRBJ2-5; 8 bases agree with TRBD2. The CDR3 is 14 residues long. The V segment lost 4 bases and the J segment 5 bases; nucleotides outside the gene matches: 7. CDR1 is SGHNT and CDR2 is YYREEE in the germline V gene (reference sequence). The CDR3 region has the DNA TGTGCCAGCAGCCTCGGGGGGGGCGCCGAGACCCAGTACTTC. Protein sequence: CASSLGGGAETQYF.

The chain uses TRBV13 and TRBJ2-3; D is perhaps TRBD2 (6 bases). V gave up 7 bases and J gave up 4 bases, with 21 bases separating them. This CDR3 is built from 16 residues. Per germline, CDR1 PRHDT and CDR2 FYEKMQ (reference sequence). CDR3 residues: CASNHRRGGGADTQYF. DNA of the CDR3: TGTGCCAGCAACCACCGGAGGGGAGGCGGCGCAGATACGCAGTATTTT. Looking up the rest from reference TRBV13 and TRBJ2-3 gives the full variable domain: AAGVIQSPRHLIKEKRETATLKCYPIPRHDTVYWYQQGPGQDPQFLISFYEKMQSDKGSIPDRFSAQQFSDYHSELNMSSLELGDSALYFCASNHRRGGGADTQYFGPGTRLTVL.

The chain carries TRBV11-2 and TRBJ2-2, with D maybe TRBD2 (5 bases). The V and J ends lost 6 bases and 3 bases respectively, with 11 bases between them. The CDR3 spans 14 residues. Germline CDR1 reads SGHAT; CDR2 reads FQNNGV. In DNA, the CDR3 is TGTGCCAGCAGGCAAGGACTGTACACCGGGGAGCTGTTTTTT. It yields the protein CASRQGLYTGELFF.

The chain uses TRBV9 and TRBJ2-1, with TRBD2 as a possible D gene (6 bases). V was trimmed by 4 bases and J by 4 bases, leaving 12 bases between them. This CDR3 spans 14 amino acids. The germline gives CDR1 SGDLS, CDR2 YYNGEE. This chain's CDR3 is CASSLGLQYNEQFF. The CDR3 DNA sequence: TGTGCCAGCAGCTTAGGACTACAGTACAATGAGCAGTTCTTC.

DNA of the CDR3: TGCGCCAGCAGCGGGGACAGTGAATCTACTAGCACAGATACGCAGTATTTT. This translates into CASSGDSESTSTDTQYF. This chain joins TRBV5-1 and TRBJ2-3; 7 bases are shared with TRBD1. The length of the CDR3 is 17 residues. Germline CDR1 reads SGHRS; CDR2 reads YFSETQ. The ends lost 4 bases at V and 0 bases at J; junction bases unmatched: 11.

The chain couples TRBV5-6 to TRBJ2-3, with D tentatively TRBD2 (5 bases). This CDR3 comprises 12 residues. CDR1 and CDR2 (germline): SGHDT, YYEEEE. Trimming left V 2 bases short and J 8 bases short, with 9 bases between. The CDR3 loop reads CASSLLGVTQYF. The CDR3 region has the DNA TGTGCCAGCAGCTTATTGGGAGTTACGCAGTATTTT.

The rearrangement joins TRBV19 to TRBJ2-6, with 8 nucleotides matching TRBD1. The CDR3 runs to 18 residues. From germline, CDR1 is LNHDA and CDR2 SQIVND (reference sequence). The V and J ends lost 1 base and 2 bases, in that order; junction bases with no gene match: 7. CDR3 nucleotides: TGTGCCAGTAGTATAGCGCAGGGGGCGAGCCCTGGGGCCAACGTCCTGACTTTC. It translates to CASSIAQGASPGANVLTF. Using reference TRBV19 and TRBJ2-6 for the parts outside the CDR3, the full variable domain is DGGITQSPKYLFRKEGQNVTLSCEQNLNHDAMYWYRQDPGQGLRLIYYSQIVNDFQKGDIAEGYSVSREKKESFPLTVTSAQKNPTAFYLCASSIAQGASPGANVLTFGAGSRLTVL.

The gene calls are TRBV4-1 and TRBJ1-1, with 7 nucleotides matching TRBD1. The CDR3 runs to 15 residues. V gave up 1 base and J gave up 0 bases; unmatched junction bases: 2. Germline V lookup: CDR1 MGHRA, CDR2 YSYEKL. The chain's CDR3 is CASSQGQGLNTEAFF. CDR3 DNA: TGCGCCAGCAGCCAAGGACAGGGCTTGAACACTGAAGCTTTCTTT.

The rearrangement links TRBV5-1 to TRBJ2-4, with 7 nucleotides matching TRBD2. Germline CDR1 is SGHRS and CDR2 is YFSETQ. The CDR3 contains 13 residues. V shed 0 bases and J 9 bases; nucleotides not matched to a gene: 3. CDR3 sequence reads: CASSLEASGIQYF. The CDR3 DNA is TGCGCCAGCAGCTTGGAGGCTAGCGGCATTCAGTACTTC.

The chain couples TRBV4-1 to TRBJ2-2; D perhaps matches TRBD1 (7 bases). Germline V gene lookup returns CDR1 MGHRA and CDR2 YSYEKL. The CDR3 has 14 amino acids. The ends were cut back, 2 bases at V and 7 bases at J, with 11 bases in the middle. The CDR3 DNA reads TGCGCCAGCAGCCAACAGGGGGGAGTCGGGGAGCTGTTTTTT. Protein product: CASSQQGGVGELFF.

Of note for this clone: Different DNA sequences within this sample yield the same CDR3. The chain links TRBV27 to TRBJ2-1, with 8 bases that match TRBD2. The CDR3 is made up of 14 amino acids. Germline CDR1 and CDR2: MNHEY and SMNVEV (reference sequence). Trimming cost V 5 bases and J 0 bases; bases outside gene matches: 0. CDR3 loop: CASSRGGSYNEQFF. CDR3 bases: TGTGCCAGCAGTCGGGGGGGCTCCTACAATGAGCAGTTCTTC.

The CDR3 bases are TGTGCCAGCACTCGGGGGGCAGGGACGGTGGAGACCCAGTACTTC. It yields the protein CASTRGAGTVETQYF. The chain links TRBV6-5 to TRBJ2-5; possibly TRBD2 for D (7 bases). This CDR3 spans 15 amino acids. Germline V gene sequence: CDR1 MNHEY, CDR2 SVGAGI. V was shortened by 7 bases and J by 5 bases, with 20 bases between the two germline ends.

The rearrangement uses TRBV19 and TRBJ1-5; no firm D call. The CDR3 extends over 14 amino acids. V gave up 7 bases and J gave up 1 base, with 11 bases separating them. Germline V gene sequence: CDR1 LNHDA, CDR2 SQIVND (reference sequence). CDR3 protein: CASKAEGSNQPQHF. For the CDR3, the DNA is TGTGCCAGTAAGGCGGAGGGCAGCAATCAGCCCCAGCATTTT.

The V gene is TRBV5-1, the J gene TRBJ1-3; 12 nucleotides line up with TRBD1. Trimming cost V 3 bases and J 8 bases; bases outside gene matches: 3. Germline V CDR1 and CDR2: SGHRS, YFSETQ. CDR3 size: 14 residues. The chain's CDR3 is CASSWGQGADTIYF. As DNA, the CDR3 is TGCGCCAGCAGCTGGGGACAGGGGGCAGACACCATATATTTT. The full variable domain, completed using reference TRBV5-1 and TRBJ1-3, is KAGVTQTPRYLIKTRGQQVTLSCSPISGHRSVSWYQQTPGQGLQFLFEYFSETQRNKGNFPGRFSGRQFSNSRSEMNVSTLELGDSALYLCASSWGQGADTIYFGEGSWLTVV.

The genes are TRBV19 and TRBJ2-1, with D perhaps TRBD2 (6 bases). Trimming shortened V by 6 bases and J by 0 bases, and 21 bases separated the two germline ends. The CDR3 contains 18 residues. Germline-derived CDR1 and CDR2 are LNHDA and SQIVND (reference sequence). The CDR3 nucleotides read TGTGCCAGTAGGCTCGCTCTTGGTAGCGGCCCCTCCTACAATGAGCAGTTCTTC. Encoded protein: CASRLALGSGPSYNEQFF.

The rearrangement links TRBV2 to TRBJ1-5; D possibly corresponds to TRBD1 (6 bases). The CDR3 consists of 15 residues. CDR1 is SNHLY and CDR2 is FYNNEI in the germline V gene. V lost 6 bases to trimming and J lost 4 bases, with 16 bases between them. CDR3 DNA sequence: TGTGCCAGCAGGGACAGAAGCCTCCCGAATCAGCCCCAGCATTTT. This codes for CASRDRSLPNQPQHF.

CDR3 sequence (DNA): TGTGCCAGCAGCCAAGAGACAGGGATGGGCCTTAGCGGGCAGTTCTTC. Its translation: CASSQETGMGLSGQFF. This rearrangement joins TRBV14 to TRBJ2-1, with D tentatively TRBD1 (7 bases). V was trimmed by 0 bases and J by 12 bases, leaving 21 bases between them. CDR1 and CDR2 from the germline V gene are SGHDN and FVKESK. The length of the CDR3 is 16 residues.